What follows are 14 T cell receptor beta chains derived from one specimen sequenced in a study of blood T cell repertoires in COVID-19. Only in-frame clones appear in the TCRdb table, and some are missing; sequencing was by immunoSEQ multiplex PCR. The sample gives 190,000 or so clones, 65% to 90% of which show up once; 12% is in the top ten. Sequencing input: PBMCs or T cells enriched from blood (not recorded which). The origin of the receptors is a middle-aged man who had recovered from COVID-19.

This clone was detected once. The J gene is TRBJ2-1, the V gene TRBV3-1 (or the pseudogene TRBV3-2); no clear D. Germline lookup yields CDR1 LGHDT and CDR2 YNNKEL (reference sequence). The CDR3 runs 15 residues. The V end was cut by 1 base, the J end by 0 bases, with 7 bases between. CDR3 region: CASSQGDTSYNEQFF. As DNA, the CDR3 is TGTGCCAGCAGCCAAGGAGATACCTCCTACAATGAGCAGTTCTTC.

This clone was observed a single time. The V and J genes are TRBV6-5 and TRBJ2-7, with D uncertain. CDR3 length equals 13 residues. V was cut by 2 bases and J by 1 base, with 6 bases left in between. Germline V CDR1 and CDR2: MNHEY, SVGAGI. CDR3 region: CASSYLGSYEQYV. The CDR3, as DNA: TGTGCCAGCAGTTACCTCGGGTCCTACGAGCAGTACGTC.

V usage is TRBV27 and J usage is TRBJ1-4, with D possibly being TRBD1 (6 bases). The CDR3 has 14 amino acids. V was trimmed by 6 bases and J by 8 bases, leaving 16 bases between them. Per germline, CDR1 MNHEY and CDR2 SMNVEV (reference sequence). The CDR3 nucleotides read TGTGCCAGCAGCTCTGTGGACAGTACCGAAAAACTGTTTTTT. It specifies CASSSVDSTEKLFF.

The CDR3 DNA is TGCGCCAGCAGCCTGGGACTAGCGAGGTACAATGAGCAGTTCTTC. Protein sequence: CASSLGLARYNEQFF. The chain links TRBV4-3 to TRBJ2-1; 10 nucleotides line up with TRBD2. Germline CDR1 and CDR2: LGHNA and YSLEER. V gave up 4 bases and J gave up 4 bases; unmatched junction bases: 4. There are 15 residues in the CDR3.

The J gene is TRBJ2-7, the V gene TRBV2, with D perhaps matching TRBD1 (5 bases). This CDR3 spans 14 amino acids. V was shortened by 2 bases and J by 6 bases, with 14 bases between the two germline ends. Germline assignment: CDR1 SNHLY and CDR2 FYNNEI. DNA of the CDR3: TGTGCCAGCAGTGAACCAGGGATCGTTTTCGAGCAGTACGTC. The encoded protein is CASSEPGIVFEQYV.

CDR3 sequence: CASNRGGTSSTDTQYF. In DNA, the CDR3 is TGTGCCAGCAACCGTGGCGGTACTTCTAGCACAGATACGCAGTATTTT. J is TRBJ2-3 and V is TRBV9, with D hard to call. Per the germline V gene, CDR1 is SGDLS and CDR2 is YYNGEE. Trimming cost V 6 bases and J 0 bases, with 17 bases left between them. The CDR3 is made up of 16 amino acids.

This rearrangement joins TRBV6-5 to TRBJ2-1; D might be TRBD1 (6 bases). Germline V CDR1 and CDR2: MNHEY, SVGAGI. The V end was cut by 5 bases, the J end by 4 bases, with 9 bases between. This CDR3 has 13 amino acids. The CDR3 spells CASSPDRYNEQFF. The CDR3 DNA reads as TGTGCCAGCAGTCCCGACAGGTACAATGAGCAGTTCTTC.

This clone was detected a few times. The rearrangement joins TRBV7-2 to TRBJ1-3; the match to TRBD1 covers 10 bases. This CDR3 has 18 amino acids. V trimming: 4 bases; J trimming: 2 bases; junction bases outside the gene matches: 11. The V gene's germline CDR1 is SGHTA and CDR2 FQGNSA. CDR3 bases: TGTGCCAGCAGCTCCGTGGGACAGGGGCCCATCCCTGGAAACACCATATATTTT. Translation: CASSSVGQGPIPGNTIYF.

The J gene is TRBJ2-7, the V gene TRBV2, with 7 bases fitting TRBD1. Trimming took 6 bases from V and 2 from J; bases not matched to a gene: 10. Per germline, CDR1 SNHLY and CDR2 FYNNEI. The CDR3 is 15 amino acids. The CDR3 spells CASRPATGRPYEQYV. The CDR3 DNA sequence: TGTGCCAGCAGACCCGCGACAGGGAGACCCTACGAGCAGTACGTC.

In DNA, the CDR3 is TGTGCCAGCAGCCACCGGGACAGCTCCACAGATACGCAGTATTTT. Protein product: CASSHRDSSTDTQYF. The chain has TRBV7-9 and TRBJ2-3; 7 bases are a match to TRBD1. The germline V gene encodes CDR1 SEHNR and CDR2 FQNEAQ (reference sequence). The CDR3 runs 15 residues. Trimming cost V 5 bases and J 2 bases; bases outside gene matches: 7.

CDR3 DNA: TGTGCCAGCTCACCTGGGACTAGCGGGAGGTACGAGCAGTACGTC. This sequence encodes CASSPGTSGRYEQYV. V is TRBV18 and J is TRBJ2-7; 15 nucleotides align to TRBD2. This CDR3 region has 15 residues. Unmatched junction bases numbered 1, after V lost 3 bases and J lost 4 bases. Germline V gene data show CDR1 as KGHSH and CDR2 as LQKENI.

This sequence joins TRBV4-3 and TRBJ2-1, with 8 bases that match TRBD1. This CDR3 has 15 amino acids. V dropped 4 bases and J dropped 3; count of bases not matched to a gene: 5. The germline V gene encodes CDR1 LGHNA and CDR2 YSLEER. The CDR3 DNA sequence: TGCGCCAGCAGCCTTCGGGACAGGAGCTACAATGAGCAGTTCTTC. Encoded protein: CASSLRDRSYNEQFF.

In DNA, the CDR3 is TGTGCCAGCAGCAAAGTTGAGTGGGGACAGGTCGTCGACAGGCAAGAGACCCAGTACTTC. It codes for CASSKVEWGQVVDRQETQYF. The rearrangement links TRBV21-1 to TRBJ2-5; the D segment call TRBD1 is taken from the table without a DNA check. TRBV21-1 is a pseudogene segment. CDR3 length: 20 residues.

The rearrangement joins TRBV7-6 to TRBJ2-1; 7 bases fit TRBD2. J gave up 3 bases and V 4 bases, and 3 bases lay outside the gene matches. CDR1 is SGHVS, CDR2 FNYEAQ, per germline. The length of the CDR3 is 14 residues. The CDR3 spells CASSYRDYYNEQFF. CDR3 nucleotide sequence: TGTGCCAGCAGCTACCGGGACTACTACAATGAGCAGTTCTTC. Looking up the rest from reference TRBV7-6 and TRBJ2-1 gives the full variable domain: GAGVSQSPRYKVTKRGQDVALRCDPISGHVSLYWYRQALGQGPEFLTYFNYEAQQDKSGLPNDRFSAERPEGSISTLTIQRTEQRDSAMYRCASSYRDYYNEQFFGPGTRLTVL.